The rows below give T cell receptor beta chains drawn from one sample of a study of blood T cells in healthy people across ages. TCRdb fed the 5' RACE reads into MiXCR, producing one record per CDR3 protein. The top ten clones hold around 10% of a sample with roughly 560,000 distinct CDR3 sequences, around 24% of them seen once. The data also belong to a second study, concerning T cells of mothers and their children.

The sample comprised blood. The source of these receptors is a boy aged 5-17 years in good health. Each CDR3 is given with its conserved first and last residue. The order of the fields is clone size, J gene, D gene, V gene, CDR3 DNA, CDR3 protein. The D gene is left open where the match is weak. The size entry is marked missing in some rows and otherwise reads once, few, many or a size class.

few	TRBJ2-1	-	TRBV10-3	TGTGCCATCAGTGGGGACGGGGAACGGCAGTTCTTC	CAISGDGERQFF
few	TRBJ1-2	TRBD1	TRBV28	TGTGCCAGCAGTGATGACAGGGGAAGTTCCTTC	CASSDDRGSSF
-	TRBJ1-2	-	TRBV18	TGTGCCAGCTCACCAACCACCGACTATGGCTACACCTTC	CASSPTTDYGYTF
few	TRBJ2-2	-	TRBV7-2	TGTGCCAGCAGCTTGGGGGAGGCTTACGGGGAGCTGTTTTTT	CASSLGEAYGELFF
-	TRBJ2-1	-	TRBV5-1	TGCGCCAGCAGCTTGGCTGGTCAGGGCCCCGATGAGCAGTTCTTC	CASSLAGQGPDEQFF
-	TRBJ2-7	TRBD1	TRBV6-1	TGTGCCAGCAGTGAACTTACAGGGGGCAATGAGCAGTACTTC	CASSELTGGNEQYF
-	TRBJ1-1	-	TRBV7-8	TGTGCCAGCAGCTTGGAGGGGCTATTGACAGAGAACACTGAAGCTTTCTTT	CASSLEGLLTENTEAFF
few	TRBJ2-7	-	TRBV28	TGTGCCAGCAGTGACTTCTCCTACGAGCAGTACTTC	CASSDFSYEQYF
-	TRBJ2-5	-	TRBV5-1	TGCGCCAGCTCCGGGACAGAAGTAACTCCGGGAGGAGAGACCCAGTACTTC	CASSGTEVTPGGETQYF
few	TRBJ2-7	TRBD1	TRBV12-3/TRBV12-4	TGTGCCAGCAGTACCGGGACAGGGGGCTCCTACGAGCAGTACTTC	CASSTGTGGSYEQYF
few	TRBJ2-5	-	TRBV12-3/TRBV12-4	TGTGCCAGCAGTTCGGGAGCCCCCGTACCGTTCTTC	CASSSGAPVPFF
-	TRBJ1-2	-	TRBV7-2	TGTGCCAGCAGCCCAAGACAGGCTTATGGCTACACCTTC	CASSPRQAYGYTF
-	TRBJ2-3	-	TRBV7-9	TGTGCCAGCAGCCGCGGCGGGGTACGGCCAGATACGCAGTATTTT	CASSRGGVRPDTQYF
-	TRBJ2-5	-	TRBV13	TGTGCCAGCAGCTTATCCCAGACAGATCAAGGGACCCAGTACTTC	CASSLSQTDQGTQYF
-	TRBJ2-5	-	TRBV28	TGTGCCAGCAGTTTAGGCTTACAGGGAGGTCGGACCCAGTACTTC	CASSLGLQGGRTQYF
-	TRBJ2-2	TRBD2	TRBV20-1	TGCAGTGCTAGAGCGACTAGCGGGAGAGAGACCGGGGAGCTGTTTTTT	CSARATSGRETGELFF
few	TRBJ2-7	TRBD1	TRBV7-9	TGTGCCAGCAGCCCGTCCGGGACAGGGGATACCGAGCAGTACTTC	CASSPSGTGDTEQYF
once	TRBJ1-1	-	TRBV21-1	TGTGCCAGCAGCATTATCTTTACAGGGAACACTGAAGCTTTCTTT	CASSIIFTGNTEAFF
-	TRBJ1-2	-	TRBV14	TGTGCCAGCAGCGAAGAAGGTGGGCTACTGGCCGGCTACACCTTC	CASSEEGGLLAGYTF
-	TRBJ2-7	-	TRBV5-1	TGCGCCAGCAGTCCAGAACTTGGGACGCCCTACGAGCAGTACTTC	CASSPELGTPYEQYF
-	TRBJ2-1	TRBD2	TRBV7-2	TGTGCCAGCAGCTTGGGGAGGGCCTCCTACAATGAGCAGTTCTTC	CASSLGRASYNEQFF
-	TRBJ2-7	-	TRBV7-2	TGTGCCAGCAGCTTAGATAGGTGGGAACAGTACTTC	CASSLDRWEQYF
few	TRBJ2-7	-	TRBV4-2	TGTGCCAGCAGCCAAGATCACCCCGGGTACGAGCAGTACTTC	CASSQDHPGYEQYF
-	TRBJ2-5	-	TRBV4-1	TGCGCCAGCAGCCAAGATGGAGCCGAGACCCAGTACTTC	CASSQDGAETQYF
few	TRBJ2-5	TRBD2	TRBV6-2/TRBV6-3	TGTGCCAGCCGGGACTATAAAGAGACCCAGTACTTC	CASRDYKETQYF
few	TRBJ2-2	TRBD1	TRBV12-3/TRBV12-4	TGTGCCAGCAGTTTACAGGGGGTGGGCACCGGGGAGCTGTTTTTT	CASSLQGVGTGELFF
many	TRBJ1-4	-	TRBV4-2	TGTGCCAGCAGCCAAGATATCGAAAAATATGAAAAACTGTTTTTT	CASSQDIEKYEKLFF
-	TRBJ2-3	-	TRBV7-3	TGTGCCAGCAGCTTAACGATGAAAAGCACAGATACGCAGTATTTT	CASSLTMKSTDTQYF
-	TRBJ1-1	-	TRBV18	TGTGCCAGCTCACCACGGGAAAACACTGAAGCTTTCTTT	CASSPRENTEAFF
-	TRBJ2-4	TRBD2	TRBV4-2	TGTGCCAGCAGCCAAGATTTTTCGGGAGGAGCCAAAAACATTCAGTACTTC	CASSQDFSGGAKNIQYF
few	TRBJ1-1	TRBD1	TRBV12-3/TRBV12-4	TGTGCCAGCAGTTCCCGACAGGGACTCAACACTGAAGCTTTCTTT	CASSSRQGLNTEAFF
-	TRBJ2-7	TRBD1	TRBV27	TGTGCCAGCAGTTCCTCTATGGACAGGGGGCTCTACGAGCAGTACTTC	CASSSSMDRGLYEQYF
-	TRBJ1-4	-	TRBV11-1	TGTGCCAGCACCGAAGGGGAAAAACTGTTTTTT	CASTEGEKLFF
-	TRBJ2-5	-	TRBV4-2	TGTGCCAGCAGCCAAGATTTTGGAACAGCTCAAGAGACCCAGTACTTC	CASSQDFGTAQETQYF
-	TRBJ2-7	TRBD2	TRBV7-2	TGTGCCAGCAGCTTAGAGAGCGGGGACTCCTACGAGCAGTACTTC	CASSLESGDSYEQYF
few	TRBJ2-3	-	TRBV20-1	TGCAGTGCTAGACAGGGGAGCACAGATACGCAGTATTTT	CSARQGSTDTQYF
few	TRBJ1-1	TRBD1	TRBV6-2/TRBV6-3	TGTGCCAGCAGTTACTCGACAGGGGTTTATGAAGCTTTCTTT	CASSYSTGVYEAFF
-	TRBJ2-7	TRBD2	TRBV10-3	TGTGCCATCAGCGAGCGGGACTCCTACGAGCAGTACTTC	CAISERDSYEQYF
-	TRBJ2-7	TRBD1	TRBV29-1	TGCAGCGCGACAGGGAACGCTTACGAGCAGTACTTC	CSATGNAYEQYF
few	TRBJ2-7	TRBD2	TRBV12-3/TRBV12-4	TGTGCCAGCAGTTCTTCTAGCGGGGGGCTTTACGAGCAGTACTTC	CASSSSSGGLYEQYF
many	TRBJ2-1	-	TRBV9	TGTGCCAGCAGCGTAGGATACAATGAGCAGTTCTTC	CASSVGYNEQFF